A selection of T cell receptor beta chains follows, all from one sample in a study of blood T cell repertoires in COVID-19. Libraries were prepared by immunoSEQ multiplex PCR; TCRdb keeps only in-frame clonotypes and omits some of them. This table holds a few hundred thousand clones, 70% to 90% found once. Sequencing used PBMCs or T cells enriched from blood (not recorded which). The receptors originated from a woman aged 25 to 39 who had recovered from COVID-19. Each CDR3 is given with its conserved first and last residue. D genes are given only for firm matches. Only part of the rows carry a size: once, few, many, or a class if the clone is expanded.

v_call,j_call,d_call,clone_size,cdr3_nt,cdr3_aa
TRBV3-1/TRBV3-2,TRBJ2-7,TRBD2,-,TGTGCCAGCAGCCTAACCCCCGGGGGGGCGATCCTCTACGAGCAGTACTTC,CASSLTPGGAILYEQYF
TRBV30,TRBJ2-7,-,-,TGTGCCTGGAGGAGGACAGCCTCCTACGAGCAGTACTTC,CAWRRTASYEQYF
TRBV5-1,TRBJ1-1,-,-,TGCGCCAGCAGCTTGGCCTCCAACACTGAAGCTTTCTTT,CASSLASNTEAFF
TRBV6-4,TRBJ1-2,-,-,TGTGCCAGCAGCAGGACGGCGGGACTCTATGGCTACACCTTC,CASSRTAGLYGYTF
TRBV30,TRBJ2-1,TRBD2,-,TGTGCCTGGAGTGTCGGACTAGCGGGGGGGCCAGCTTTCGATGAGCAGTTCTTC,CAWSVGLAGGPAFDEQFF
TRBV12-3/TRBV12-4,TRBJ1-1,-,-,TGTGCCAGCAGCGGTGAGCTTCTGGCTTTCTTT,CASSGELLAFF
TRBV11-2,TRBJ2-5,-,once,TGTGCCAGCAGCTTGGGGGGCGGGGGAGCAGGGGAGACCCAGTACTTC,CASSLGGGGAGETQYF
TRBV11-2,TRBJ1-2,-,-,TGTGCCAGCAGCTTAGATCGTGGCACCTACTATGGCTACACCTTC,CASSLDRGTYYGYTF
TRBV6-1,TRBJ1-2,TRBD1,-,TGTGCCAGCAGTGAATGGGACAGGGACTATGGCTACACCTTC,CASSEWDRDYGYTF
TRBV5-1,TRBJ2-1,TRBD2,-,TGCGCCAGCAGCTTGAGGAGCGGGGGGCCAAGCAATGAGCAGTTCTTC,CASSLRSGGPSNEQFF
TRBV21-1,TRBJ2-7,-,-,TGTGCCAGCATCGTACTAGCGGGAACCTCCTACGAGCAGTACTTC,CASIVLAGTSYEQYF
TRBV30,TRBJ2-7,TRBD1,once,TGTGCCTGGATGGGACAGGATAGCTCCTACGAGCAGTACTTC,CAWMGQDSSYEQYF
TRBV3-1/TRBV3-2,TRBJ2-1,TRBD2,-,TGTGCCAGCAGCCCAACGGGGGGAGGTAATGAGCAGTTCTTC,CASSPTGGGNEQFF
TRBV3-1/TRBV3-2,TRBJ1-5,TRBD1,-,TGTGCCAGCAGCCCCCGGACAGGACGTGAGCCCCAGCATTTT,CASSPRTGREPQHF
TRBV9,TRBJ2-3,-,-,TGTGCCAGCAGCGTCGATTTCGGGAGCACAGATACGCAGTATTTT,CASSVDFGSTDTQYF
TRBV9,TRBJ1-1,-,once,TGTGCCAGCAGCGTAGCTGGATCGGGGAGGAACACTGAAGCTTTCTTT,CASSVAGSGRNTEAFF
TRBV5-1,TRBJ1-2,-,-,TGCGCCAGCAGCTTGGATGCGGATGGCTACACCTTC,CASSLDADGYTF
TRBV2,TRBJ1-1,-,-,TGTGCCAGCAGTGGAGGGTTCACTGAAGCTTTCTTT,CASSGGFTEAFF
TRBV28,TRBJ2-7,-,-,TGTGCCAGCAGGGAGGGGCAGGAATACTACGAGCAGTACTTC,CASREGQEYYEQYF
TRBV3-1/TRBV3-2,TRBJ2-5,TRBD2,-,TGTGCCAGCAGCCAAGATCTGACGGGGGGAAAGACCCAGTACTTC,CASSQDLTGGKTQYF
TRBV19,TRBJ2-1,-,-,TGTGCCAGTAGTATCCCCAGGGGCCTCTACAATGAGCAGTTCTTC,CASSIPRGLYNEQFF
TRBV5-1,TRBJ1-2,-,-,TGCGCCAGCAGCTTGGCCGGAGCAGAGGGTGTTGGCTACACCTTC,CASSLAGAEGVGYTF
TRBV19,TRBJ2-3,-,-,TGTGCCAGTAGTTTCAGTCTCAGCACAGATACGCAGTATTTT,CASSFSLSTDTQYF
TRBV9,TRBJ1-1,-,-,TGTGCCAGCGGCCCAGGAGGGAACACTGAAGCTTTCTTT,CASGPGGNTEAFF
TRBV5-1,TRBJ1-4,-,-,TGCGCCAGCAGCTTGGGCCCAGGTGGCAGTAATGAAAAACTGTTTTTT,CASSLGPGGSNEKLFF
TRBV25-1,TRBJ1-2,-,-,TGTGCCAGCACGGGAGGGGTTACTGGCTACACCTTC,CASTGGVTGYTF
TRBV18,TRBJ2-1,TRBD2,-,TGTGCCAGCTCACCCGGACTAGCGGGGAACAATGAGCAGTTCTTC,CASSPGLAGNNEQFF